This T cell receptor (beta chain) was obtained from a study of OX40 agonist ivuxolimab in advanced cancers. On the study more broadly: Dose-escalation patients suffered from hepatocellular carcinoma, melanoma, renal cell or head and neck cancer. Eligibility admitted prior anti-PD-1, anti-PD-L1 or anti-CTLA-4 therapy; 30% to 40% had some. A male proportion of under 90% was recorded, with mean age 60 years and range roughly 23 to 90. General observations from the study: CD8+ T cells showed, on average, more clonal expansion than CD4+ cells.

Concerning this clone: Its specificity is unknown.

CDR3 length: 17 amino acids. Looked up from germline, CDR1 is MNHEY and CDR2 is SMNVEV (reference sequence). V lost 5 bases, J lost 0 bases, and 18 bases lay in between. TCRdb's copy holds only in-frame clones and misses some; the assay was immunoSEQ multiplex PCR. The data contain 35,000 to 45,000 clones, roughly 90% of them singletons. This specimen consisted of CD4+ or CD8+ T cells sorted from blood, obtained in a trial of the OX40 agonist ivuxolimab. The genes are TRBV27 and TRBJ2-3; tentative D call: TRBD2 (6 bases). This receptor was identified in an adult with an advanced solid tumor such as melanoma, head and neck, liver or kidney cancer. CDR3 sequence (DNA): TGTGCCAGCAGTGTCCGGGACTCACAATCTAGCACAGATACGCAGTATTTT. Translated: CASSVRDSQSSTDTQYF.